This is a list of T cell receptor beta chains from one sample in a study of blood T cell repertoires in COVID-19. Method: immunoSEQ multiplex PCR; TCRdb's copy keeps in-frame clones and lacks some. Of roughly 180,000 clones in the sample, more than 80% are singletons; the top ten hold roughly 6%. Sequences were obtained from PBMCs or T cells enriched from blood (not recorded which). The receptor source for this set is a middle-aged man who had recovered from COVID-19. Each CDR3 is given with its conserved first and last residue. The D gene is left open where the match is weak. For some rows the clone size is stated as once, few or many, or as a class when expanded; others skip it.

>TRBD2|NA|14|TRBV11-3|TRBJ2-1
CASSPRTSEDEQFF
TGTGCCAGCAGCCCTAGGACTAGCGAAGATGAGCAGTTCTTC
>NA|NA|12|TRBV12-3/TRBV12-4|TRBJ1-5
CASSLAAGPQHF
TGTGCCAGCAGTTTAGCGGCGGGGCCCCAGCATTTT
>NA|NA|14|TRBV28|TRBJ2-1
CASSLFLRESEQFF
TGTGCCAGCAGTTTATTCCTTCGGGAATCTGAGCAGTTCTTC
>TRBD1|NA|16|TRBV5-4|TRBJ1-2
CASKTPGTEGSSGYTF
TGTGCCAGCAAAACGCCCGGGACAGAAGGGAGTAGTGGCTACACCTTC
>TRBD1|NA|15|TRBV7-9|TRBJ1-2
CASSLGQGAVYGYTF
TGTGCCAGCAGCCTGGGACAGGGGGCGGTCTATGGCTACACCTTC
>NA|NA|12|TRBV12-3/TRBV12-4|TRBJ2-3
CASSWRSDTQYF
TGTGCCAGCAGTTGGAGATCAGATACGCAGTATTTT
>TRBD1|NA|16|TRBV9|TRBJ1-2
CASSPGGGQGIDGYTF
TGTGCCAGCAGCCCTGGGGGGGGACAGGGAATCGATGGCTACACCTTC
>NA|NA|12|TRBV28|TRBJ1-2
CASSFPDYGYTF
TGTGCCAGCAGTTTCCCAGACTATGGCTACACCTTC
>NA|NA|15|TRBV4-1|TRBJ1-1
CASSQDEVLGTEAFF
TGCGCCAGCAGCCAAGACGAGGTTTTGGGCACTGAAGCTTTCTTT
>NA|few|15|TRBV30|TRBJ1-1
CAWSSRTRRETEAFF
TGTGCCTGGAGTTCTAGGACAAGGAGAGAAACTGAAGCTTTCTTT
>TRBD2|NA|12|TRBV4-1|TRBJ2-1
CASSQAAGEQFF
TGCGCCAGCAGCCAGGCAGCGGGAGAGCAGTTCTTC
>NA|NA|15|TRBV18|TRBJ2-3
CASSPRESSTDTQYF
TGTGCCAGCTCACCAAGGGAGTCGAGCACAGATACGCAGTATTTT
>NA|NA|16|TRBV6-1|TRBJ1-2
CASSDPQGLANYGYTF
TGTGCCAGCAGTGATCCCCAGGGGCTAGCTAACTATGGCTACACCTTC
>TRBD1|NA|17|TRBV7-7|TRBJ2-3
CASSFGSGTGGTDTQYF
TGTGCTAGCAGCTTTGGATCTGGGACAGGGGGCACAGATACGCAGTATTTT
>NA|NA|15|TRBV5-1|TRBJ1-1
CASSLVPGAEAEAFF
TGCGCCAGCAGCTTGGTTCCAGGGGCGGAGGCTGAAGCTTTCTTT
>NA|NA|14|TRBV2|TRBJ1-1
CASSEALRGTEAFF
TGTGCCAGCAGTGAAGCGCTTCGGGGCACTGAAGCTTTCTTT
>NA|NA|15|TRBV5-4|TRBJ1-1
CASSLDNALHTEAFF
TGTGCCAGCAGCTTGGATAACGCGTTGCACACTGAAGCTTTCTTT
>TRBD1|NA|16|TRBV28|TRBJ1-6
CASSLGGQGQNSPLHF
TGTGCCAGCAGTTTGGGGGGACAGGGGCAGAATTCACCCCTCCACTTT
>NA|NA|15|TRBV4-1|TRBJ1-2
CASSQDVQDNYGYTF
TGCGCCAGCAGCCAAGATGTACAGGATAACTATGGCTACACCTTC
>NA|NA|13|TRBV27|TRBJ2-1
CASSLQRGNEQFF
TGTGCCAGCAGTTTGCAAAGGGGCAATGAGCAGTTCTTC
>TRBD1|NA|13|TRBV10-3|TRBJ2-5
CAISFDRGETQYF
TGTGCCATCAGCTTCGACAGGGGGGAGACCCAGTACTTC
>NA|once|14|TRBV9|TRBJ2-7
CASSVDLTTYEQYF
TGTGCCAGCAGCGTAGACCTGACAACCTACGAGCAGTACTTC
>TRBD2|NA|12|TRBV27|TRBJ2-2
CASGGDPGELFF
TGTGCCAGTGGGGGGGACCCCGGGGAGCTGTTTTTT
>NA|few|16|TRBV2|TRBJ1-1
CASSEVGQGGYTEAFF
TGTGCCAGCAGTGAGGTCGGGCAGGGAGGGTACACTGAAGCTTTCTTT
>NA|NA|16|TRBV7-8|TRBJ1-2
CASSFLVDRPHYGYTF
TGTGCCAGCAGCTTCCTAGTAGACAGACCGCACTATGGCTACACCTTC
>TRBD1|few|15|TRBV13|TRBJ1-1
CASSPRRGQGLRAFF
TGTGCCAGCAGCCCCCGGAGGGGACAGGGTTTGCGAGCTTTCTTT
>NA|NA|13|TRBV29-1|TRBJ2-1
CSVKKTGLEEQFF
TGCAGCGTGAAGAAGACCGGACTTGAGGAGCAGTTCTTC
>NA|NA|12|TRBV2|TRBJ2-7
CASRQGMNEQYF
TGTGCCAGCAGGCAGGGGATGAACGAGCAGTACTTC
>NA|NA|14|TRBV19|TRBJ2-1
CASNAAGFNNEQFF
TGTGCCAGTAATGCGGCGGGGTTCAACAATGAGCAGTTCTTC
>NA|few|13|TRBV11-3|TRBJ1-5
CASSFSRNQPQHF
TGTGCCAGCAGCTTTTCCAGAAATCAGCCCCAGCATTTT
>NA|NA|16|TRBV14|TRBJ1-2
CASSQYAGNVNYGYTF
TGTGCCAGCAGCCAATACGCGGGCAACGTTAACTATGGCTACACCTTC
>TRBD1|NA|18|TRBV27|TRBJ2-7
CASSPNPRDRGLGYEQYF
TGTGCCAGCAGTCCCAATCCCCGGGACAGGGGGCTGGGCTACGAGCAGTACTTC
>NA|NA|13|TRBV7-9|TRBJ2-1
CASSLRGRNEQFF
TGTGCCAGCAGCTTGCGGGGGCGGAATGAGCAGTTCTTC
>NA|NA|16|TRBV7-2|TRBJ2-1
CASSLGGRLSYNEQFF
TGTGCCAGCAGCTTAGGAGGCAGACTCTCCTACAATGAGCAGTTCTTC
>TRBD1|NA|15|TRBV7-9|TRBJ2-5
CASSYFGTGPETQYF
TGTGCCAGCAGTTATTTTGGGACAGGGCCAGAGACCCAGTACTTC
>TRBD1|NA|14|TRBV28|TRBJ1-2
CASSLDRGLYGYTF
TGTGCCAGCAGTTTGGACAGGGGGCTCTATGGCTACACCTTC
>NA|NA|15|TRBV7-2|TRBJ1-2
CASSFRQLANYGYTF
TGTGCCAGCAGCTTTAGACAGCTAGCTAACTATGGCTACACCTTC
>TRBD1|NA|15|TRBV19|TRBJ2-2
CASSTWTGATGELFF
TGTGCCAGTAGTACCTGGACAGGTGCCACCGGGGAGCTGTTTTTT
>TRBD1|NA|18|TRBV27|TRBJ1-6
CASSLYGTGGSTGRPLHF
TGTGCCAGCAGTTTATACGGGACAGGGGGATCTACAGGTCGACCCCTCCACTTT
>NA|NA|15|TRBV10-3|TRBJ1-6
CAITSDGLGNSPLHF
TGTGCCATCACATCGGACGGACTCGGCAATTCACCCCTCCACTTT
>TRBD2|once|15|TRBV5-1|TRBJ2-5
CASTYVLGGRETQYF
TGCGCCAGCACCTATGTACTGGGAGGGCGAGAGACCCAGTACTTC
>TRBD1|few|20|TRBV5-1|TRBJ1-2
CASSFVKGGQGASANYGYTF
TGCGCCAGCAGCTTTGTAAAAGGGGGACAGGGGGCTTCAGCTAACTATGGCTACACCTTC